This TCR beta chain was captured by sequencing in a study of blood T cell repertoires in COVID-19. Study as a whole: The United States, Italy and Spain were the sources of the acute and convalescent COVID-19 samples. PBMCs, B-cell-depleted T cells, or T cells provided the cDNA or gDNA that made up the material.

In the original workflow: Nucleated cell number was recorded as an estimate derived from reference gene primer amplification. Produced via immunoSEQ multiplex PCR; TCRdb's table is partial and in-frame only. The V and J calls and clone size are taken from that table; D and trimming were inferred from the DNA. The data show roughly 130,000 clones, about four fifths seen once. A word on this clone: This same CDR3 is encoded by further DNA sequences in the sample.

There are 16 residues in the CDR3. V was shortened by 0 bases and J by 1 base, with 12 bases between the two germline ends. The source of this sequence is a woman aged 45-60 years with acute or convalescent COVID-19. This chain connects TRBV23-1 to TRBJ1-2; D is perhaps TRBD1 (5 bases). TRBV23-1 is reported as an ORF; its role is uncertain. The sequenced sample consisted of peripheral blood. This CDR3 reads CASSQSPSGGNYGYTF. DNA for the CDR3: TGCGCCAGCAGTCAATCTCCTTCGGGGGGTAACTATGGCTACACCTTC.